The rows below give T cell receptor beta chains drawn from one sample of a study of cytomegalovirus exposure and HLA in healthy donors. TCRdb's copy holds only in-frame clones and misses some; the assay was immunoSEQ multiplex PCR. The sample records about 180,000 clones, around three quarters being singletons. The sample was PBMCs. Receptor source: a woman between 25 and 40 years old in good health and CMV-seronegative. The CDR3 runs from the conserved cysteine through the conserved F or W. A D gene is named only where the DNA matches it firmly. The size field is filled for only some rows; it gives once, few, many or a size class.

J gene | clone size | D gene | V gene | CDR3 DNA | CDR3 protein
TRBJ1-2 | - | TRBD1 | TRBV7-3 | TGTGCCAGCAGCTTAAGCCCGAGGACAGGGGGAGGCTATGGCTACACCTTC | CASSLSPRTGGGYGYTF
TRBJ2-7 | - | - | TRBV7-6 | TGTGCCAGCAGCTTATTGTTCAGTAGCCCTCCGCGGGAGCAGTACTTC | CASSLLFSSPPREQYF
TRBJ1-5 | few | - | TRBV4-1 | TGCGCCAGCAGCCAAGATTTGGGGGCAATTCAGCCCCAGCATTTT | CASSQDLGAIQPQHF
TRBJ1-5 | few | TRBD1 | TRBV6-1 | TGTGCCAGCAGGACAGGGGACGATCAGCCCCAGCATTTT | CASRTGDDQPQHF
TRBJ1-1 | few | - | TRBV4-1 | TGCGCCAGCAGCCAGTTTACAGGGAGCGTCACTGAAGCTTTCTTT | CASSQFTGSVTEAFF
TRBJ1-5 | few | - | TRBV4-1 | TGCGCCAGCAGCCAAGATTTGAGGACACAGCCCCAGCATTTT | CASSQDLRTQPQHF
TRBJ2-7 | few | TRBD1 | TRBV14 | TGTGCCAGCAGACGACAGGGAGTTGGAGTCTACGAGCAGTACTTC | CASRRQGVGVYEQYF
TRBJ2-7 | - | TRBD1 | TRBV6-4 | TGTGCCAGCAGTGACTCGAATCCCGGACAGGTTACCTACGAGCAGTACTTC | CASSDSNPGQVTYEQYF
TRBJ2-3 | - | - | TRBV6-4 | TGTGCCAGCAGTGTCACGGGGGGCCCTGAAGATACGCAGTATTTT | CASSVTGGPEDTQYF
TRBJ1-5 | - | TRBD1 | TRBV6-1 | TGTGCCAGCAGAGCCACAGGGGACTTTCAGCCCCAGCATTTT | CASRATGDFQPQHF
TRBJ2-5 | - | TRBD1 | TRBV4-3 | TGCGCCAGCAGCCGCTCCGGGACAGGGAACCAAGAGACCCAGTACTTC | CASSRSGTGNQETQYF
TRBJ1-1 | - | - | TRBV14 | TGTGCCAGCAGCCAAGTGAGGTTAACGAACACTGAAGCTTTCTTT | CASSQVRLTNTEAFF
TRBJ2-5 | - | - | TRBV20-1 | TGCAGTGCGGGACTCCAAGAGACCCAGTACTTC | CSAGLQETQYF
TRBJ2-7 | - | - | TRBV13 | TGTGCCAGCAGCTTAGGCGGGGAGCAGTACTTC | CASSLGGEQYF
TRBJ2-7 | - | TRBD1 | TRBV5-3 | TGTGCCAGAAGCCCAGCCGGGACAGCACCCTCCTACGAGCAGTACTTC | CARSPAGTAPSYEQYF
TRBJ1-2 | - | - | TRBV7-9 | TGTGCCAGCAGCGTCGGGACATCTAACTATGGCTACACCTTC | CASSVGTSNYGYTF
TRBJ2-1 | - | - | TRBV5-6 | TGTGCCAGCAGCTTAGCGGAAAATGAGCAGTTCTTC | CASSLAENEQFF
TRBJ1-1 | - | TRBD1 | TRBV5-4 | TGTGCCAGCAGCGGTACAGGGGGCATCACTGAAGCTTTCTTT | CASSGTGGITEAFF
TRBJ2-3 | - | - | TRBV9 | TGTGCCAGCAGCGTTAGACAGGCCACAGATACGCAGTATTTT | CASSVRQATDTQYF
TRBJ2-3 | - | TRBD2 | TRBV7-6 | TGTGCCAGCAGCTTAGGAGCGGGGTCGAGCACAGATACGCAGTATTTT | CASSLGAGSSTDTQYF
TRBJ2-1 | - | - | TRBV11-2 | TGTGCCAGCAGCTTAGAATGGGCAAGATATGAGCAGTTCTTC | CASSLEWARYEQFF
TRBJ2-1 | - | TRBD1 | TRBV6-5 | TGTGCCAGCAGTTACCAGATCGACAGGGGGCGCAATGAGCAGTTCTTC | CASSYQIDRGRNEQFF
TRBJ1-6 | - | TRBD1 | TRBV5-6 | TGTGCCAGCAGGGAATTATACAGGGGGCAGGGTTCACCCCTCCACTTT | CASRELYRGQGSPLHF
TRBJ1-5 | once | - | TRBV7-2 | TGTGCCAGCAGCTTAGTAAGGGGCGGGGGCGAGCCCCAGCATTTT | CASSLVRGGGEPQHF
TRBJ1-4 | - | - | TRBV30 | TGTGCCTGGAGTGTAATCCGTGGTGAGGATGAAAAACTGTTTTTT | CAWSVIRGEDEKLFF
TRBJ2-5 | - | - | TRBV5-1 | TGCGCCAGCAGCCGGGGGACCTCCGGGACCCTTCAAGAGACCCAGTACTTC | CASSRGTSGTLQETQYF
TRBJ1-4 | - | TRBD1 | TRBV15 | TGTGCCACCAGCACGAGGGACAGAGCCAATGAAAAACTGTTTTTT | CATSTRDRANEKLFF
TRBJ1-1 | - | TRBD1 | TRBV5-1 | TGCGCCAGCAGCACTTCAGGGGGCAACACTGAAGCTTTCTTT | CASSTSGGNTEAFF
TRBJ1-4 | - | TRBD1 | TRBV29-1 | TGCAGCGTTGGACAGGGGGTTGGTAATGAAAAACTGTTTTTT | CSVGQGVGNEKLFF
TRBJ1-1 | - | - | TRBV5-1 | TGCGCCAGCAGCCCCCTTCGCGCGGGATATGTGAACACTGAAGCTTTCTTT | CASSPLRAGYVNTEAFF
TRBJ2-7 | - | TRBD1 | TRBV6-5 | TGTGCCAGCAGTTACGGGACAGCCCGCTACGAGCAGTACTTC | CASSYGTARYEQYF
TRBJ1-1 | - | TRBD1 | TRBV7-2 | TGTGCCAGCAGCTTAGAGGACAGGGAGAACACTGAAGCTTTCTTT | CASSLEDRENTEAFF
TRBJ2-7 | - | - | TRBV29-1 | TGCAGCGTTGAGGTGACAGGAGGTCCAGACGAGCAGTACTTC | CSVEVTGGPDEQYF
TRBJ2-7 | - | TRBD2 | TRBV5-1 | TGCGCCAGCAGCCAGGGACTAGCGGGGGCAACCTACGAGCAGTACTTC | CASSQGLAGATYEQYF
TRBJ2-7 | - | TRBD1 | TRBV6-5 | TGTGCCAGCAGTTGGTCAGAGGGGGCATTCTCCTACGAGCAGTACTTC | CASSWSEGAFSYEQYF
TRBJ2-7 | once | TRBD1 | TRBV7-2 | TGTGCCAGCAGCCTCGGACAGGCCCCATCCTACGAGCAGTACTTC | CASSLGQAPSYEQYF
TRBJ1-2 | - | - | TRBV27 | TGTGCCAGCAGTTTAAATCGGGGGGCAAGTCGCTACACCTTC | CASSLNRGASRYTF
TRBJ2-3 | - | TRBD2 | TRBV5-1 | TGCGCCAGCAGCGTAGGACCTGCGGACTCGCCGGGGGGGAATACGCAGTATTTT | CASSVGPADSPGGNTQYF
TRBJ2-7 | - | - | TRBV11-3 | TGTGCCAGCAGCCAGGGTGGAGTCTACGAGCAGTACTTC | CASSQGGVYEQYF
TRBJ1-1 | - | - | TRBV7-9 | TGTGCCAGCAGCTCCAGGGCAGAAGCTGAAGCTTTCTTT | CASSSRAEAEAFF
TRBJ2-7 | - | TRBD1 | TRBV7-2 | TGTGCCAGCAGCGCCCGACAGGGCTACGAGCAGTACTTC | CASSARQGYEQYF
TRBJ2-5 | - | - | TRBV30 | TGTGCCTGGATAAACCGGGACACCAGAGAGACCCAGTACTTC | CAWINRDTRETQYF
TRBJ1-1 | - | - | TRBV25-1 | TGTGCCAGCGACGCCCATGGCTGGGGGCAGACTGAAGCTTTCTTT | CASDAHGWGQTEAFF
TRBJ2-5 | - | TRBD2 | TRBV5-1 | TGCGCCAGCAGCACGGGGGGGACTAGAGGGGCGACCCAGTACTTC | CASSTGGTRGATQYF
TRBJ2-7 | once | TRBD2 | TRBV7-6 | TGTGCCAGCAGCCCCTCCCTAGCGGGGGGCCTCCTCGACGAGCAGTACTTC | CASSPSLAGGLLDEQYF
TRBJ1-1 | - | TRBD1 | TRBV5-1 | TGCGCCAGCAGCCTGACAGGGGCGTCGTTGACTGAAGCTTTCTTT | CASSLTGASLTEAFF
TRBJ2-3 | - | - | TRBV19 | TGTGCCAGTACCAGTGCAGGAATCACAGATACGCAGTATTTT | CASTSAGITDTQYF
TRBJ2-7 | few | - | TRBV19 | TGTGCCAGTTCGCTTCATGGACAGACTTCCTACGAGCAGTACTTC | CASSLHGQTSYEQYF
TRBJ1-5 | - | TRBD1 | TRBV7-9 | TGTGCCAGCAGCCCCGGTAGCAGGGGGAATCAGCCCCAGCATTTT | CASSPGSRGNQPQHF
TRBJ2-3 | once | TRBD2 | TRBV5-4 | TGTGCCAGCAGCCCGGGACTAGCGGGTGCAGATACGCAGTATTTT | CASSPGLAGADTQYF
TRBJ2-7 | few | - | TRBV5-1 | TGCGCCAGCAGCCGGGGGACAGCTGAATCCTACGAGCAGTACTTC | CASSRGTAESYEQYF
TRBJ2-7 | - | TRBD1 | TRBV7-2 | TGTGCCAGCAGCCAGCCGGCGGACAGGGAGAATTACGAGCAGTACTTC | CASSQPADRENYEQYF
TRBJ1-2 | - | - | TRBV6-6 | TGTGCCAGCAGTTACTCGATGGCGGGGTATGGCTACACCTTC | CASSYSMAGYGYTF
TRBJ1-2 | few | TRBD1 | TRBV5-6 | TGTGCCAGCAGCCGCGACAGGGACTATGGCTACACCTTC | CASSRDRDYGYTF